The 29 T cell receptor beta chains presented below share a single source sample, sequenced in a study of blood T cells in healthy people across ages. A second PCR, run for about 7 to 12 cycles, used a sample-barcoded 5' primer plus a J-beta primer mix. MiXCR, applied by TCRdb to the 5' RACE reads, yields one record per CDR3 protein. The repertoire holds around 1,800,000 distinct CDR3 sequences, with more than 35% as singletons. Specimen: blood. Receptors originate from a human donor in good health.

This chain connects TRBV12-3 or TRBV12-4 to TRBJ2-7, with TRBD1 matching over 7 bases. Gene TRBJ2-5 matches the end of the DNA better, so the J call may be wrong. This CDR3 is 16 amino acids long. The CDR3 DNA follows: TGTGCCAGCAGTTCGACAGGGAAAAATTACCAAGAGACCCAGTACTTC. Translation gives CASSSTGKNYQETQYF.

The chain has TRBV6-5 and TRBJ2-7, with D perhaps matching TRBD1 or TRBD2 (5 bases each). V dropped 2 bases and J dropped 10 bases, with 15 bases sitting between them. The CDR3 covers 13 residues. Germline CDR1 reads MNHEY; CDR2 reads SVGAGI. CDR3 region: CASSYDRGQRQYF. CDR3 nucleotide sequence: TGTGCCAGCAGTTACGACCGGGGCCAACGCCAGTACTTC.

The chain uses TRBV7-6 and TRBJ1-1; D gene ambiguous. CDR3 length: 13 residues. The germline gives CDR1 SGHVS, CDR2 FNYEAQ. Trimming pared 4 bases from V and 0 bases from J, leaving 6 bases between. CDR3 protein: CASSSTMNTEAFF. As DNA, the CDR3 is TGTGCCAGCAGCTCAACTATGAACACTGAAGCTTTCTTT.

This clonotype was seen only a few times. The rearrangement links TRBV27 to TRBJ2-7, with 11 bases matching TRBD2. The CDR3 is 16 amino acids. Germline values: CDR1 MNHEY, CDR2 SMNVEV (reference sequence). The V gene end was trimmed by 2 bases and the J gene end by 4 bases; junction bases not matched to a gene: 7. The CDR3 nucleotides read TGTGCCAGCAGTTTAGTAACTAGCGGGGGCCGATACGAGCAGTACTTC. It yields the protein CASSLVTSGGRYEQYF.

Here the CDR3 DNA reads TGTGCCAGCAGTCCTACCGGCAGGGGTTCTATGAACACTGAAGCTTTCTTT. Translating gives CASSPTGRGSMNTEAFF. The chain carries TRBV6-1 and TRBJ1-1; D may be TRBD1 (6 bases). The CDR3 runs 17 residues. Trimming shortened V by 5 bases and J by 0 bases, and 19 bases separated the two germline ends. Germline V gene lookup returns CDR1 MNHNS and CDR2 SASEGT.

This clonotype has just a few counts. The chain has TRBV9 and TRBJ2-1, with a tentative D call TRBD2 (6 bases). The germline CDR1 and CDR2 sequences are SGDLS and YYNGEE. CDR3 length: 14 residues. V lost 0 bases, J lost 10 bases, and 14 bases lay in between. The CDR3 bases are TGTGCCAGCAGCGTAGAATCTGGCGGGGCCGAGCAGTTCTTC. Translating gives CASSVESGGAEQFF.

CDR3 protein: CSVGAETTDTQYF. CDR3 sequence (DNA): TGCAGCGTTGGGGCAGAGACCACAGATACGCAGTATTTT. The chain recombines TRBV29-1 with TRBJ2-3, with no clear D. This CDR3 has 13 residues. In germline, CDR1 is SQVTM, CDR2 ANQGSEA. V lost 4 bases to trimming and J lost 2 bases, with 10 bases between them.

V is TRBV7-3 and J is TRBJ1-1; D not resolved. Germline V CDR1 and CDR2: SGHTA, FQGTGA. This CDR3 spans 15 amino acids. V was cut by 2 bases and J by 5 bases, with 15 bases left in between. CDR3: CASSLVAAQRTEAFF. CDR3 sequence (DNA): TGTGCCAGCAGCTTAGTGGCAGCCCAGAGAACTGAAGCTTTCTTT.

This rearrangement joins TRBV28 to TRBJ1-2; no clear D. Trimming left V 8 bases short and J 4 bases short, with 17 bases between. The V gene's germline CDR1 is MDHEN and CDR2 SYDVKM. The CDR3 runs 14 residues. CDR3 region: CASSLGPSVYGYTF. Written as DNA, the CDR3 is TGTGCCAGCTCTCTTGGTCCTAGTGTCTATGGCTACACCTTC.

The chain has TRBV29-1 and TRBJ2-7; no reliable D call. The length of the CDR3 is 11 residues. The germline V gene encodes CDR1 SQVTM and CDR2 ANQGSEA. Trimming removed 2 bases at V and 10 bases at J, with 12 bases between. This CDR3 is CSVELGQIQYF. CDR3 nucleotide sequence: TGCAGCGTTGAATTAGGGCAGATCCAGTACTTC.

This clonotype was counted ten times or more. This chain uses TRBV5-1 with TRBJ1-2, with 9 bases matching TRBD1. Germline CDR1 reads SGHRS; CDR2 reads YFSETQ. The CDR3 is made up of 13 amino acids. V lost 3 bases, J lost 3 bases, and 0 bases stayed unmatched. The CDR3 reads CASSWTGDYGYTF. In DNA form, the CDR3 reads TGCGCCAGCAGCTGGACAGGGGACTATGGCTACACCTTC.

CDR3 in DNA: TGTGCCAGCACAGACAAGAACACTGAAGCTTTCTTT. Translated: CASTDKNTEAFF. The chain employs TRBV2 and TRBJ1-1; no reliable D call. The CDR3 has 12 amino acids. Germline CDR1 reads SNHLY; CDR2 reads FYNNEI. The V gene lost 7 bases and the J gene lost 1 base, with 7 bases spanning the gap.

J is TRBJ2-7 and V is TRBV7-3; D call uncertain. Germline-derived CDR1 and CDR2 are SGHTA and FQGTGA. The length of the CDR3 is 17 residues. V was cut by 4 bases and J by 0 bases, with 19 bases left in between. CDR3 amino acids: CASSYPPGLMTSYEQYF. In nucleotides, the CDR3 is TGTGCCAGCAGCTACCCTCCGGGCCTTATGACCTCCTACGAGCAGTACTTC.

In its sample, this clonotype was seen a few times. The chain couples TRBV6-6 to TRBJ2-3; D call uncertain. This CDR3 comprises 15 residues. Germline assignment: CDR1 MNHNY and CDR2 SVGAGI (reference sequence). The germline V and J ends were trimmed by 6 bases and 2 bases, with 15 bases remaining between them. Written as DNA, the CDR3 is TGTGCCAGCAGAGCCCGGGCTCTTTACACAGATACGCAGTATTTT. Its translation is CASRARALYTDTQYF.

This clonotype was seen only once. A junction boundary mismatches the germline segment, possibly from a read error. J is TRBJ2-4 and V is TRBV7-9; 7 bases line up with TRBD1. CDR1 is SEHNR and CDR2 is FQNEAQ in the germline V gene (reference sequence). The CDR3 has 14 amino acids. The chain's CDR3 is CASSSSGTENIRYF. The DNA of the CDR3 is TGTGCCAGCAGCTCGTCCGGGACAGAAAACATTCGGTACTTC.

The chain joins TRBV19 to TRBJ1-2; a possible D gene is TRBD1 (5 bases). The length of the CDR3 is 16 residues. Germline V lookup: CDR1 LNHDA, CDR2 SQIVND (reference sequence). The V end was cut by 3 bases, the J end by 1 base, with 15 bases between. CDR3 DNA: TGTGCCAGTAGTATTCGGTTTGACAGTCTTAACTATGGCTACACCTTC. This codes for CASSIRFDSLNYGYTF. Looking up the rest from reference TRBV19 and TRBJ1-2 gives the full variable domain: DGGITQSPKYLFRKEGQNVTLSCEQNLNHDAMYWYRQDPGQGLRLIYYSQIVNDFQKGDIAEGYSVSREKKESFPLTVTSAQKNPTAFYLCASSIRFDSLNYGYTFGSGTRLTVV.

This clonotype was counted once. The chain has TRBV5-6 and TRBJ2-1; 10 positions match TRBD1. J was trimmed by 2 bases and V by 4 bases; bases with no gene match: 15. CDR1 and CDR2 (germline): SGHDT, YYEEEE. This CDR3 region has 19 residues. CDR3 DNA sequence: TGTGCCAGCAGCCCCGGACAGGGGGAGAGTTTATTCCCCTACAATGAGCAGTTCTTC. The encoded protein is CASSPGQGESLFPYNEQFF. The full variable domain, with the rest looked up from reference TRBV5-6 and TRBJ2-1, is DAGVTQSPTHLIKTRGQQVTLRCSPKSGHDTVSWYQQALGQGPQFIFQYYEEEERQRGNFPDRFSGHQFPNYSSELNVNALLLGDSALYLCASSPGQGESLFPYNEQFFGPGTRLTVL.

V usage is TRBV3-1 and J usage is TRBJ1-2, with a weak D call TRBD1 (5 bases). The germline gives CDR1 LGHDT, CDR2 YNNKEL (reference sequence). Deletions cut 4 bases from V and 6 bases from J, with 12 bases between. The length of the CDR3 is 13 residues. The CDR3 sequence is CASSRADKNGYTF. The CDR3, as DNA: TGTGCCAGCAGCCGAGCGGACAAGAATGGCTACACCTTC.

The table lists this clonotype with a few counts. As DNA, the CDR3 is TGTGCCAGCATCCCAAGTAGGGATGGGGCCAACGTCCTGACTTTC. The encoded protein is CASIPSRDGANVLTF. The V call is TRBV12-3 or TRBV12-4, the J call TRBJ2-6; D unresolved. There are 15 residues in the CDR3. Trimming left V 7 bases short and J 3 bases short, with 13 bases between.

The chain carries TRBV6-1 and TRBJ1-5; 10 bases align to TRBD1. The CDR3 is made up of 17 amino acids. The trim removed 0 bases at V and 7 bases at J, leaving 9 bases unmatched. Germline V gives CDR1 MNHNS, CDR2 SASEGT. In DNA form, the CDR3 reads TGTGCCAGCAGTGAAGCAGTGGGGACAGGGGTCGACCAGCCCCAGCATTTT. Amino acid sequence: CASSEAVGTGVDQPQHF.

This clonotype came up once. The V gene is TRBV18, the J gene TRBJ2-7; 10 bases map to TRBD1. Germline loops: CDR1 KGHSH, CDR2 LQKENI. The CDR3 sequence is 15 residues long. This chain's CDR3 is CGSPPAGQGTYEQYF. The CDR3 DNA reads TGTGGGAGCCCACCCGCGGGACAGGGGACCTACGAGCAGTACTTC.

The chain couples TRBV2 to TRBJ2-3, with D possibly TRBD1 on 5 matching bases. Deletions cut 5 bases from V and 2 bases from J, with 11 bases between. Germline V gene sequence: CDR1 SNHLY, CDR2 FYNNEI. This CDR3 is 14 amino acids long. CDR3 in DNA: TGTGCCAGCAGTCCGACAGTGTCCACAGATACGCAGTATTTT. Protein product: CASSPTVSTDTQYF.

For the CDR3, the DNA is TGTGCCAGCAGTCCTCGGGGGGCCCGTCACAATGAGCAGTTCTTC. Residues: CASSPRGARHNEQFF. The rearrangement uses TRBV6-1 and TRBJ2-1; D is perhaps TRBD2 (7 bases). The V end was cut by 5 bases, the J end by 5 bases, with 16 bases between. The CDR3 is 15 amino acids. The V gene's germline CDR1 is MNHNS and CDR2 SASEGT.

This clonotype was counted once. V usage is TRBV6-2 or TRBV6-3 and J usage is TRBJ2-5; 10 bases agree with TRBD2. The CDR3 is made up of 17 amino acids. Germline assignment: CDR1 MNHEY and CDR2 SVGEGT. Trimming cost V 7 bases and J 11 bases; bases outside gene matches: 22. The CDR3 DNA reads as TGTGCCAGCAAACCTTACCCGGCTAGCGGGGGTAGAGATGAGCAGTACTTC. Protein: CASKPYPASGGRDEQYF.

In regard to this clonotype: This may arise from a read error, as a much more abundant clone is one base away. V is TRBV12-3 or TRBV12-4 and J is TRBJ1-6; D is ambiguous. The CDR3 has 12 residues. The CDR3 reads CAGSLSNSPLHF. The CDR3 DNA follows: TGTGCCGGCAGTTTAAGTAATTCACCCCTCCACTTT.

There are a few counts of this clonotype. This chain uses TRBV7-2 with TRBJ2-5; D uncertain. The CDR3 length is 15 residues. The V gene's germline CDR1 is SGHTA and CDR2 FQGNSA. V was shortened by 7 bases and J by 3 bases, with 18 bases between the two germline ends. The CDR3 DNA reads TGTGCCAGCAAAGAATTAGAGCTAGTAGAAGAGACCCAGTACTTC. It yields the protein CASKELELVEETQYF.

The CDR3 is CSATPQGAGSKNIQYF. Written as DNA, the CDR3 is TGCAGTGCTACACCACAGGGGGCGGGCTCCAAAAACATTCAGTACTTC. The genes are TRBV20-1 and TRBJ2-4, with TRBD1 matching over 9 bases. The germline CDR1 and CDR2 sequences are DFQATT and SNEGSKA (reference sequence). V dropped 4 bases and J dropped 2; count of bases not matched to a gene: 9. This CDR3 is 16 amino acids long.

This clonotype was found a few times. The chain uses TRBV7-2 and TRBJ2-7; possible D gene TRBD2, 6 bases. The CDR3 is 16 amino acids. Germline loops: CDR1 SGHTA, CDR2 FQGNSA. The V end was cut by 3 bases, the J end by 0 bases, with 15 bases between. The CDR3 DNA follows: TGTGCCAGCAGCTTTGTGGGTAGCGGTTCCTCCTACGAGCAGTACTTC. Its translation is CASSFVGSGSSYEQYF.

The rearrangement links TRBV4-2 to TRBJ2-3; 11 bases map to TRBD2. J was trimmed by 8 bases and V by 0 bases; bases with no gene match: 7. The CDR3 is made up of 16 amino acids. CDR1 is LGHNA and CDR2 is YNFKEQ in the germline V gene. The chain's CDR3 is CASSQDGTSGVSTQYF. The CDR3, as DNA: TGTGCCAGCAGCCAAGACGGGACTAGCGGAGTATCTACGCAGTATTTT.